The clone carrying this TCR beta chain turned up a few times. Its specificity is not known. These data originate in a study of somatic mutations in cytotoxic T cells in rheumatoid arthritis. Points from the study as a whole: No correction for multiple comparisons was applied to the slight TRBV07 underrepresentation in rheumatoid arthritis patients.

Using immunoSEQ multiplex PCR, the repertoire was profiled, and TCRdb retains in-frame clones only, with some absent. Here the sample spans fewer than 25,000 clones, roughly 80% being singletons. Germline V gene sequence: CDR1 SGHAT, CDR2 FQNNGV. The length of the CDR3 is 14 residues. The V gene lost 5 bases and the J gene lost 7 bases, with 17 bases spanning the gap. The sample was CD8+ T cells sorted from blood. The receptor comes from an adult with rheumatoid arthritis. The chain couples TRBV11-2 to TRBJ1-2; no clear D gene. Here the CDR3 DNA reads TGTGCCAGCAGCACCCACGGGCCCAGGTCTGGCTACACCTTC. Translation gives CASSTHGPRSGYTF.